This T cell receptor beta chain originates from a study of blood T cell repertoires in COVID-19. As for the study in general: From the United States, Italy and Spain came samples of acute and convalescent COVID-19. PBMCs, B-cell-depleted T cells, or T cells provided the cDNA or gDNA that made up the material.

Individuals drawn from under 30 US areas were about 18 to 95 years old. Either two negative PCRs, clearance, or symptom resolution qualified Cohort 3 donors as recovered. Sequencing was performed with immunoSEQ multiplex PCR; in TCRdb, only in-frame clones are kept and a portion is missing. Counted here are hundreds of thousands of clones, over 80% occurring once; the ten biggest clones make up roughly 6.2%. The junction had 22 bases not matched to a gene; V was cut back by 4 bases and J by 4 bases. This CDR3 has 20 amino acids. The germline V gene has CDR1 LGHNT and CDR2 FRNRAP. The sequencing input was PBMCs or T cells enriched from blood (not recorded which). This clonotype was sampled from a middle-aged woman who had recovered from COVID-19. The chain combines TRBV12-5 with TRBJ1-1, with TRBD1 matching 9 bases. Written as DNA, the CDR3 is TGTGCTAGTGGTTCCAAACCCCTCGCACAGGGGGCATTTTGGGGCACTGAAGCTTTCTTT. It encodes CASGSKPLAQGAFWGTEAFF.